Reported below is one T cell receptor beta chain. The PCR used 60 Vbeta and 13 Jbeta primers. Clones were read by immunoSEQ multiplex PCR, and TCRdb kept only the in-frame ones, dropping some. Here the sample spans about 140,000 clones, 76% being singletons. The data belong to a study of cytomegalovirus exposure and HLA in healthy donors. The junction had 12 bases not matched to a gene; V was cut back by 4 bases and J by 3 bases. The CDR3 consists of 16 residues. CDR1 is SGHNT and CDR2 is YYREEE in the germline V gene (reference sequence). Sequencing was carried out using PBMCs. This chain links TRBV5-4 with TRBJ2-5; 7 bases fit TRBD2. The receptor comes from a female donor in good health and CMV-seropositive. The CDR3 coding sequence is TGTGCCAGCAGCACCCCCGGGGAGGGACGGAAAGAGACCCAGTACTTC. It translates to CASSTPGEGRKETQYF.